A single sample gave rise to the 8 T cell receptor beta chains below, sequenced in a study of a mutant IDH1 vaccine in newly diagnosed glioma. These receptors have no known antigen. Time point in this sample: week 5, during vaccination. A single vaccine dose contained 300 ug of mutant IDH1 20-mer peptide, and topical imiquimod was used with it. The method was immunoSEQ multiplex PCR; TCRdb's version includes in-frame clones alone and lacks a portion of them. Among some 51,000 clones listed, 78% were seen once. Sequenced here: PBMCs, sampled from a glioma patient whose treatment included an IDH1 peptide vaccine. The receptors shown here come from a woman aged 40 to 49 with glioma.

The J gene is TRBJ1-5, the V gene TRBV7-3; D not certain. The V and J ends lost 2 bases and 5 bases respectively, with 10 bases between them. The CDR3 runs 14 residues. Germline V gene data show CDR1 as SGHTA and CDR2 as FQGTGA. The CDR3 coding sequence is TGTGCCAGCAGCTTAGCCAGAGTCTATCAGCCCCAGCATTTT. Encoded protein: CASSLARVYQPQHF. Complete variable domain (other parts from reference TRBV7-3 and TRBJ1-5): GAGVSQTPSNKVTEKGKYVELRCDPISGHTALYWYRQSLGQGPEFLIYFQGTGAADDSGLPNDRFFAVRPEGSVSTLKIQRTERGDSAVYLCASSLARVYQPQHFGDGTRLSIL.

The chain joins TRBV5-1 to TRBJ1-2; tentatively, D is TRBD1 (5 bases). There are 15 residues in the CDR3. Germline loops: CDR1 SGHRS, CDR2 YFSETQ. V lost 0 bases, J lost 6 bases, and 15 bases lay in between. The CDR3: CASSLEGARGDGYTF. DNA for the CDR3: TGCGCCAGCAGCTTGGAAGGGGCCCGGGGGGATGGCTACACCTTC.

The chain combines TRBV6-5 with TRBJ1-1; unclear D gene. This CDR3 spans 13 amino acids. V lost 7 bases, J lost 0 bases, and 9 bases lay in between. Germline V gene data show CDR1 as MNHEY and CDR2 as SVGAGI. CDR3 loop: CASKFTVNTEAFF. DNA of the CDR3: TGTGCCAGCAAATTTACAGTGAACACTGAAGCTTTCTTT.

V is TRBV6-6 and J is TRBJ1-1, with 11 positions matching TRBD1. This CDR3 has 13 residues. J gave up 9 bases and V 5 bases, and 5 bases lay outside the gene matches. Germline loops: CDR1 MNHNY, CDR2 SVGAGI (reference sequence). The DNA for the CDR3 is TGTGCCAGCAGTGGGACAGGGGGTCCCCAAGCTTTCTTT. Its translation is CASSGTGGPQAFF.

The chain combines TRBV7-9 with TRBJ2-3; TRBD1 matches at 11 bases. V trimming: 5 bases; J trimming: 2 bases; junction bases outside the gene matches: 6. Per the germline V gene, CDR1 is SEHNR and CDR2 is FQNEAQ (reference sequence). The CDR3 extends over 16 amino acids. The CDR3 sequence is CASSLRTGGVTDTQYF. The CDR3 region has the DNA TGTGCCAGCAGCCTACGGACAGGGGGCGTCACAGATACGCAGTATTTT. The whole variable domain, remainder taken from reference TRBV7-9 and TRBJ2-3, is DTGVSQNPRHKITKRGQNVTFRCDPISEHNRLYWYRQTLGQGPEFLTYFQNEAQLEKSRLLSDRFSAERPKGSFSTLEIQRTEQGDSAMYLCASSLRTGGVTDTQYFGPGTRLTVL.

Only a few counts were recorded for this clone. V gene TRBV6-5 combines with J gene TRBJ1-2; 7 bases match TRBD1. The CDR3 has 14 residues. V gave up 5 bases and J gave up 8 bases; unmatched junction bases: 11. CDR1 and CDR2 from the germline V gene are MNHEY and SVGAGI. CDR3 bases: TGTGCCAGCAGTACCCGCCGACAGGGCCTGGGCTACACCTTC. Protein sequence: CASSTRRQGLGYTF.

This clone has just one count. The rearrangement links TRBV30 to TRBJ1-2; maybe TRBD1 (6 bases). In germline, CDR1 is GTSNPN, CDR2 SVGIG (reference sequence). Deletions cut 2 bases from V and 5 bases from J, with 15 bases between. The CDR3 runs to 14 residues. CDR3 protein: CAWSPYRDEYGYTF. The DNA of the CDR3 is TGTGCCTGGAGTCCCTACAGGGATGAGTATGGCTACACCTTC.

The DNA for the CDR3 is TGTGCCAGCAGCTTGGGACGTGTGGATTCACCCCTCCACTTT. Its translation: CASSLGRVDSPLHF. The V and J genes are TRBV9 and TRBJ1-6, with D possibly TRBD1 on 5 matching bases. CDR3 size: 14 residues. The V gene's germline CDR1 is SGDLS and CDR2 YYNGEE. Trimming removed 4 bases from V and 8 bases from J, with 13 bases in between.